A single sample is the source of the 17 T cell receptor beta chains below, sequenced in a study of blood T cell repertoires in COVID-19. This table comes from immunoSEQ multiplex PCR, and its TCRdb copy is limited to in-frame clones, with some not included. The data show about 190,000 clones, about four fifths seen once. The sequencing sample was made of PBMCs or T cells enriched from blood (not recorded which). The receptors shown here come from a woman aged 25 to 39 who had recovered from COVID-19.

This clone was observed a few times. The chain carries TRBV3-1 (or the pseudogene TRBV3-2) and TRBJ1-2; possible D gene TRBD1, 5 bases. The germline V and J ends were trimmed by 4 bases and 4 bases, with 10 bases remaining between them. In germline, CDR1 is LGHDT, CDR2 YNNKEL (reference sequence). There are 13 residues in the CDR3. CDR3 protein: CASSPRVPYGYTF. The CDR3 DNA reads as TGTGCCAGCAGCCCCAGGGTACCCTATGGCTACACCTTC.

The chain uses TRBV27 and TRBJ1-5; the match to TRBD1 covers 8 bases. In germline, CDR1 is MNHEY, CDR2 SMNVEV (reference sequence). V lost 6 bases, J lost 1 base, and 26 bases stayed unmatched. CDR3 size: 22 residues. The CDR3 nucleotides are TGTGCCAGCAGCCGTTTTGCCCTCTTACTAGACAGGGGAAGAAGGAGCAATCAGCCCCAGCATTTT. It encodes CASSRFALLLDRGRRSNQPQHF.

The J gene is TRBJ1-1, the V gene TRBV3-1 (or the pseudogene TRBV3-2), with TRBD1 matching over 9 bases. V dropped 5 bases and J dropped 4; count of bases not matched to a gene: 5. The CDR3 is made up of 14 amino acids. Looked up from germline, CDR1 is LGHDT and CDR2 is YNNKEL (reference sequence). This CDR3 is CASSSTGGPTEAFF. CDR3 in DNA: TGTGCCAGCAGCTCGACAGGGGGACCCACTGAAGCTTTCTTT.

This clone showed up just once. The V call is TRBV3-1 (or the pseudogene TRBV3-2), the J call TRBJ2-2, with 8 bases matching TRBD2. CDR1 is LGHDT and CDR2 is YNNKEL in the germline V gene (reference sequence). Losses at the gene ends were 6 bases for V and 5 bases for J; bases not matched to a gene: 17. This CDR3 spans 18 amino acids. The CDR3 sequence is CASRKGVAGPVGTGELFF. The CDR3 DNA reads as TGTGCCAGCAGAAAGGGGGTAGCGGGACCGGTTGGTACCGGGGAGCTGTTTTTT.

The chain recombines TRBV3-1 (or the pseudogene TRBV3-2) with TRBJ1-2; D gene uncertain. The CDR3 has 12 amino acids. Germline V lookup: CDR1 LGHDT, CDR2 YNNKEL (reference sequence). Trimming cost V 0 bases and J 4 bases, with 3 bases left between them. Here the CDR3 reads CASSQDLYGYTF. DNA of the CDR3: TGTGCCAGCAGCCAAGACCTCTATGGCTACACCTTC.

The table lists this clone with a few counts. The CDR3 bases are TGTGCCAGCAGTTATTTCGGGGCAGGGGGGAACACTGAAGCTTTCTTT. Amino acids: CASSYFGAGGNTEAFF. V usage is TRBV27 and J usage is TRBJ1-1, with 7 nucleotides matching TRBD1. The CDR3 spans 16 residues. Germline CDR1 and CDR2: MNHEY and SMNVEV (reference sequence). The ends lost 4 bases at V and 1 base at J; junction bases unmatched: 9.

The chain couples TRBV6-5 to TRBJ1-2; no clear D. This CDR3 comprises 11 residues. V was cut by 3 bases and J by 8 bases, with 7 bases left in between. In germline, CDR1 is MNHEY, CDR2 SVGAGI. The CDR3 DNA reads TGTGCCAGCAGTTATGGAGACGGCTACACCTTC. Translated: CASSYGDGYTF.

V is TRBV2 and J is TRBJ1-3, with TRBD1 matching over 9 bases. Germline-derived CDR1 and CDR2 are SNHLY and FYNNEI. V gave up 6 bases and J gave up 2 bases; unmatched junction bases: 5. This CDR3 spans 15 amino acids. CDR3 amino acids: CASRKGQGPGNTIYF. In DNA, the CDR3 is TGTGCCAGCAGAAAGGGACAGGGCCCTGGAAACACCATATATTTT. Looking up the rest from reference TRBV2 and TRBJ1-3 gives the full variable domain: EPEVTQTPSHQVTQMGQEVILRCVPISNHLYFYWYRQILGQKVEFLVSFYNNEISEKSEIFDDQFSVERPDGSNFTLKIRSTKLEDSAMYFCASRKGQGPGNTIYFGEGSWLTVV.

The V gene is TRBV28, the J gene TRBJ1-3; weak D call: TRBD1 (5 bases). The CDR3 covers 15 residues. Looked up from germline, CDR1 is MDHEN and CDR2 is SYDVKM. The V end was cut by 2 bases, the J end by 0 bases, with 8 bases between. CDR3 sequence: CASSLDSLSGNTIYF. The DNA of the CDR3 is TGTGCCAGCAGTTTAGACAGCCTCTCTGGAAACACCATATATTTT.

This chain connects TRBV10-3 to TRBJ2-2; 8 nucleotides match TRBD1. The CDR3 is 14 amino acids. The junction had 7 bases not matched to a gene; V was cut back by 6 bases and J by 7 bases. Germline V lookup: CDR1 ENHRY, CDR2 SYGVKD. CDR3 bases: TGTGCCATCAGATCGACAGGGGCAAACGGGGAGCTGTTTTTT. Its protein product is CAIRSTGANGELFF.

The chain combines TRBV27 with TRBJ2-1, with D possibly TRBD1 on 5 matching bases. V lost 7 bases and J lost 0, with 13 bases in between. From germline, CDR1 is MNHEY and CDR2 SMNVEV (reference sequence). The CDR3 runs to 15 residues. CDR3 sequence (DNA): TGTGCCAGCACTACAGGAGAATCCTCCTACAATGAGCAGTTCTTC. It encodes CASTTGESSYNEQFF.

The chain recombines TRBV28 with TRBJ2-6, with D possibly matching TRBD1 (6 bases). Germline CDR1 reads MDHEN; CDR2 reads SYDVKM. V dropped 1 base and J dropped 2 bases, with 6 bases sitting between them. The CDR3 extends over 15 amino acids. The CDR3 nucleotides read TGTGCCAGCAGTTTATCAGGGGCTGGGGCCAACGTCCTGACTTTC. It yields the protein CASSLSGAGANVLTF. Full variable domain (rest looked up from reference TRBV28 and TRBJ2-6): DVKVTQSSRYLVKRTGEKVFLECVQDMDHENMFWYRQDPGLGLRLIYFSYDVKMKEKGDIPEGYSVSREKKERFSLILESASTNQTSMYLCASSLSGAGANVLTFGAGSRLTVL.

This clone was counted a single time. The V call is TRBV5-8, the J call TRBJ1-2; perhaps TRBD1 as D (6 bases). CDR1 and CDR2 from the germline V gene are SGHTS and YDEGEE. There are 13 residues in the CDR3. The V and J ends lost 1 base and 5 bases respectively, with 9 bases between them. The CDR3 loop reads CASSLRQGYGYTF. Here the CDR3 DNA reads TGTGCCAGCAGCTTGAGGCAGGGGTATGGCTACACCTTC.

The genes are TRBV25-1 and TRBJ1-1; no reliable D call. With 2 bases removed from V and 5 bases from J, the gap between germline ends came to 12 bases. Germline CDR1 is MGHDK and CDR2 is SYGVNS. The CDR3 sequence is 14 residues long. CDR3: CASSEPGGRTEAFF. The CDR3 bases are TGTGCCAGCAGTGAACCGGGAGGTCGGACTGAAGCTTTCTTT.

The V and J genes are TRBV24-1 and TRBJ1-5; no clear D gene. The CDR3 is 14 amino acids. Trimming cost V 5 bases and J 4 bases, with 11 bases left between them. From germline, CDR1 is KGHDR and CDR2 SFDVKD. The CDR3 DNA is TGTGCCACCAGTGGCGGGTCGAGGAATCAGCCCCAGCATTTT. It is translated as CATSGGSRNQPQHF.

The chain carries TRBV19 and TRBJ2-3, with D hard to call. Between the trimmed V and J ends, which lost 5 bases and 0 bases, there was a span of 6 bases. Germline loops: CDR1 LNHDA, CDR2 SQIVND (reference sequence). The CDR3 sequence is 13 residues long. CDR3 nucleotides: TGTGCCAGTAGTCCCGGTAGCACAGATACGCAGTATTTT. Its protein product is CASSPGSTDTQYF.

The chain couples TRBV12-5 to TRBJ2-3; 9 bases agree with TRBD1. The junction had 11 bases not matched to a gene; V was cut back by 5 bases and J by 5 bases. Germline CDR1 is LGHNT and CDR2 is FRNRAP. This CDR3 is built from 16 residues. The chain's CDR3 is CASGAANRGLVDTQYF. Here the CDR3 DNA reads TGTGCTAGTGGTGCAGCGAACAGGGGGCTTGTAGATACGCAGTATTTT.